A selection of T cell receptor beta chains follows, all from one sample in a study of blood T cell repertoires in COVID-19. The protocol was immunoSEQ multiplex PCR, while the TCRdb copy is restricted to in-frame clones and leaves out a portion. Of 90,000 to 120,000 clones listed, approximately 88% are singletons. Sample: peripheral blood. The receptors here all came from a human donor in a cohort sampled during active COVID-19. Each CDR3 is given with its conserved first and last residue. D genes are given only for firm matches. Expanded clones get a size class; other rows say once, few or many, or leave the size out.

j_gene | abundance | d_gene | v_gene | CDR3aa | CDR3nt
TRBJ2-5 | NA | TRBD1 | TRBV18 | CASSPATGGKETQYF | TGTGCCAGCTCACCGGCGACAGGGGGAAAAGAGACCCAGTACTTC
TRBJ1-3 | once | NA | TRBV3-1/TRBV3-2 | CASSTSREGNTIYF | TGTGCCAGCAGTACCAGTCGGGAAGGAAACACCATATATTTT
TRBJ2-3 | NA | NA | TRBV29-1 | CSVESLGGSTDTQYF | TGCAGCGTTGAATCTCTCGGCGGTAGCACAGATACGCAGTATTTT
TRBJ2-5 | NA | NA | TRBV11-2 | CASSSRGVLGETQYF | TGTGCCAGCAGCTCACGCGGGGTGTTGGGCGAGACCCAGTACTTC
TRBJ2-5 | NA | NA | TRBV10-1 | CASSQTRGCQETQYF | TGCGCCAGCAGCCAGACGCGGGGATGCCAAGAGACCCAGTACTTC
TRBJ2-2 | NA | NA | TRBV7-2 | CASSSYRVSGELFF | TGTGCCAGCAGCTCCTACAGGGTTTCCGGGGAGCTGTTTTTT
TRBJ2-2 | NA | NA | TRBV12-3/TRBV12-4 | CASSSGTGELFF | TGTGCCAGCAGTTCGGGGACCGGGGAGCTGTTTTTT
TRBJ1-6 | NA | TRBD1 | TRBV7-2 | CASSLNGQGAGYSPLHF | TGTGCCAGCAGCTTAAATGGACAGGGGGCTGGTTATTCACCCCTCCACTTT
TRBJ2-2 | NA | NA | TRBV6-2/TRBV6-3 | CASSYISPPSGTGELFF | TGTGCCAGCAGTTACATAAGTCCGCCGTCGGGTACCGGGGAGCTGTTTTTT
TRBJ1-1 | NA | TRBD1 | TRBV5-1 | CASTPDRGQFGLAFF | TGCGCCAGCACCCCGGACAGGGGGCAATTCGGTCTCGCTTTCTTT
TRBJ1-1 | NA | TRBD1 | TRBV3-1/TRBV3-2 | CASSSERTGGSEAFF | TGTGCCAGCAGCTCCGAACGAACAGGGGGCTCTGAAGCTTTCTTT
TRBJ2-1 | once | TRBD1 | TRBV28 | CASFGQGSDEQFF | TGTGCCAGCTTCGGACAGGGTTCGGATGAGCAGTTCTTC
TRBJ1-2 | NA | NA | TRBV7-9 | CASSRRSGDGYTF | TGTGCCAGCAGCCGACGGTCGGGGGATGGCTACACCTTC
TRBJ1-2 | NA | TRBD1 | TRBV19 | CASSMVPGTGDGYTF | TGTGCCAGTAGTATGGTCCCCGGGACAGGGGATGGCTACACCTTC
TRBJ2-3 | NA | NA | TRBV3-1/TRBV3-2 | CASSQNFAAYTDTQYF | TGTGCCAGCAGCCAAAACTTTGCGGCGTACACAGATACGCAGTATTTT
TRBJ2-1 | NA | TRBD2 | TRBV7-2 | CASSSRESGVHNEQFF | TGTGCCAGCAGCTCCCGTGAGAGCGGGGTTCACAATGAGCAGTTCTTC
TRBJ2-2 | once | NA | TRBV6-5 | CASSLAREVAGELFF | TGTGCCAGCAGCCTGGCCAGGGAAGTTGCCGGGGAGCTGTTTTTT
TRBJ1-1 | NA | NA | TRBV28 | CASSPRLVGNTEAFF | TGTGCCAGCAGTCCGAGACTCGTTGGAAACACTGAAGCTTTCTTT
TRBJ2-6 | NA | TRBD1 | TRBV4-3 | CASSQAGGSTGANVLTF | TGCGCCAGCAGCCAAGCAGGGGGATCCACTGGGGCCAACGTCCTGACTTTC
TRBJ2-1 | NA | TRBD2 | TRBV19 | CASTTRGASGGNEQFF | TGTGCCAGTACCACCCGCGGGGCTAGCGGGGGTAATGAGCAGTTCTTC
TRBJ1-5 | NA | NA | TRBV19 | CASTWDHRVGQPQHF | TGTGCCAGTACCTGGGATCACAGGGTTGGGCAGCCCCAGCATTTT
TRBJ2-3 | once | NA | TRBV29-1 | CSVPPGTGSRGAQYF | TGCAGCGTCCCCCCAGGGACTGGGTCGCGAGGGGCGCAGTATTTT
TRBJ1-2 | NA | TRBD1 | TRBV19 | CATERDSYGYTF | TGTGCCACCGAGAGGGACAGCTATGGCTACACCTTC
TRBJ2-7 | NA | TRBD2 | TRBV7-2 | CASSPGTSGNSFSYEQYF | TGTGCCAGCAGCCCTGGGACTAGCGGGAACTCATTTTCCTACGAGCAGTACTTC
TRBJ2-7 | NA | NA | TRBV5-6 | CASSPRGAGGFYEQYF | TGTGCCAGCAGCCCGAGAGGGGCAGGGGGGTTCTACGAGCAGTACTTC